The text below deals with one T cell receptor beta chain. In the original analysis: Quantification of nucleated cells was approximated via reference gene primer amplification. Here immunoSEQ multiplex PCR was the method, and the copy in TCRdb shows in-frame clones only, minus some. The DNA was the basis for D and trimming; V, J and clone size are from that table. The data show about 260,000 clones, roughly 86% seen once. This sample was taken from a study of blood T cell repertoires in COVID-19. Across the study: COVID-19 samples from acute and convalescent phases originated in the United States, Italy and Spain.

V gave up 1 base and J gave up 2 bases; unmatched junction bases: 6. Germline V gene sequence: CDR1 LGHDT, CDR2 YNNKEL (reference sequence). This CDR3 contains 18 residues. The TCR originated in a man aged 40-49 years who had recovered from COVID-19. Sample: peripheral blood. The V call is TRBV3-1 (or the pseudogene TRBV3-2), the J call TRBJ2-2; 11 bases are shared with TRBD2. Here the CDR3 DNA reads TGTGCCAGCAGCCAAGGGTCTAGCGGGGGGATAAACACCGGGGAGCTGTTTTTT. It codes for CASSQGSSGGINTGELFF.